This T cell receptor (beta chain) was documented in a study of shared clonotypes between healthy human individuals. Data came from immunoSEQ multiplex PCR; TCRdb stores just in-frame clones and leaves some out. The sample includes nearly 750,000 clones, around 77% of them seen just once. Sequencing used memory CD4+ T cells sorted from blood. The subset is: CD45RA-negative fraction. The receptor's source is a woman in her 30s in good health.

The CDR3 DNA is TGTGCCAGCAGCTCCCAGTCCGACACTGAAGCTTTCTTT. Amino acid sequence: CASSSQSDTEAFF. This chain uses TRBV7-3 with TRBJ1-1; no clear D gene. The CDR3 extends over 13 amino acids. Germline V gene lookup returns CDR1 SGHTA and CDR2 FQGTGA. The V end was cut by 4 bases, the J end by 3 bases, with 9 bases between.